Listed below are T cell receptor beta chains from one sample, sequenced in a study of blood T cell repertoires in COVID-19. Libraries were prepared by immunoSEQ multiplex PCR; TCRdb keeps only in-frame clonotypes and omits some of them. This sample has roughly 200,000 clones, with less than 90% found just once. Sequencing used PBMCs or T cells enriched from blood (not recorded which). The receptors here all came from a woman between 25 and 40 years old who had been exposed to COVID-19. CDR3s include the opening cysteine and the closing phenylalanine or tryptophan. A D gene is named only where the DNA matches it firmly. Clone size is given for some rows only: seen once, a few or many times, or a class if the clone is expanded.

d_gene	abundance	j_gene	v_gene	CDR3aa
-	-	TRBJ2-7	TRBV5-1	CASSFGAPWEQYF
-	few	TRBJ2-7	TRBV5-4	CASSLGPARDF
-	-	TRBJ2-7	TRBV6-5	CAGRSRGAIYEQYF
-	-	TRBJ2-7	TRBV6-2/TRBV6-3	CASSSRGTGDGVGGLYEQYF
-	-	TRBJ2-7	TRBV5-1	CASSPESPTEDEQYF
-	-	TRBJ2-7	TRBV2	CASSEPAGPSYEQYF
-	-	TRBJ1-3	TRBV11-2	CASSLWATETWNTIYF
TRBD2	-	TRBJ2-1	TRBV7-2	CASSWGGYNEQFF
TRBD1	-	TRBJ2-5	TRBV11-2	CASGWTGGTETQYF
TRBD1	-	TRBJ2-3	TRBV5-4	CASNRDRGKDTQYF
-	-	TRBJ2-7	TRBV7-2	CASSPPLPEQYF
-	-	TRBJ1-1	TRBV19	CASNPGILTEAFF
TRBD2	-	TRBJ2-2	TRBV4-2	CASSQDPGGRTGELFF
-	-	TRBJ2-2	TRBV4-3	CASSHLTGELFF
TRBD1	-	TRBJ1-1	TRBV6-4	CASREGGDRASEAFF
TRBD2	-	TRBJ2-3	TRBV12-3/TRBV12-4	CASSSGGTDTQYF
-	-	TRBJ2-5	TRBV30	CAWGHLTVQETQYF
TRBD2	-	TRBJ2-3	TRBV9	CASGRSSGGGTDTQYF
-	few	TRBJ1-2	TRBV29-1	CSVEDPGKDYGYTF
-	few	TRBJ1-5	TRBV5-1	CASSLSTGDGQPQHF
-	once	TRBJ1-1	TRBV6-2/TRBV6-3	CASSYPTSGGAPEAFF
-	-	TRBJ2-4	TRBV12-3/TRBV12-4	CASSLGREDIQYF
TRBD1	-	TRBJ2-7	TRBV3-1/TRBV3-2	CASNRGTGGHSYEQYF
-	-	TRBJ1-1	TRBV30	CAWSVQYTEAFF
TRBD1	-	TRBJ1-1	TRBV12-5	CASDTLGTAVSNTEAFF
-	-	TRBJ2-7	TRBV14	CASSQSGYEQYF